This record covers a single TCR beta chain. What this receptor recognizes is not known. The record has no base qualities; no much larger clone is one base away. The sample comes from a study of Ad26.COV2.S vaccination and SARS-CoV-2 variants (dated by TCRdb to the early 2020s). With regard to the full study: Donors in the vaccine arm were drawn from COV1001, a multicentre, randomized, double-blind, placebo-controlled phase I-IIa trial testing Ad26.COV2.S in healthy adults. Sequencing of the TCRbeta repertoire served to evaluate the specificity and breadth of SARS-CoV-2-reactive T cell receptors following Ad26.COV2.S vaccination. Investigators remained blinded to trial group allocation during experiments and outcome assessment. Ad26.COV2.S was given intramuscularly at 5x10^10 or 1x10^11 viral particles, as a single shot or as two shots 56 days apart. Participants in the trial were split at random into five groups of five each, receiving low-dose or high-dose Ad26.COV2.S once or twice, or else placebo on both occasions. A total of roughly 30 samples were included in the TCR-sequenced set, comprising some 20 Ad26.COV2.S vaccine recipients, 5 placebo recipients and 8 SARS-CoV-2 convalescent individuals.

Results and caveats for the whole study, not just this receptor: The authors noted that total T cell responses may have been underestimated by the TCR breadth and depth analyses. Comparing responses between vaccine doses or regimens was not something the study was powered to do. Substantial breadth of spike-specific CD8+ and CD4+ T cell responses was reported after vaccination. Vaccine and placebo recipients had comparable non-spike TCR breadth, which fits with the vaccine containing only spike. Spike-specific TCR breadth was higher in Ad26.COV2.S recipients than in placebo recipients (P = 0.0014).

Trimmed from V: 4 bases; trimmed from J: 3 bases; junction bases lacking a gene match: 4. The CDR3 runs 14 amino acids, cysteine and phenylalanine included. Left in the record is the CDR3 DNA by itself, 42 bases read in frame from the first base. Based on the germline V gene, the CDR1 and CDR2 sequences are MNHEY and SVGAGI. The immunoSEQ Assay was used to sequence TCRbeta CDR3 regions. After extraction, genomic DNA underwent amplification by bias-controlled multiplex PCR, followed by high-throughput sequencing. Turning to the authors' computational methods: To quantify the absolute abundance of each unique TCRbeta CDR3 region, sequences were collapsed and filtered. Usable DNA was measured by amplifying reference genes present in all nucleated cells, and TCRbeta template counts were normalized to that usable DNA to estimate T cell fraction. Repertoire TCRs were annotated as SARS-CoV-2-specific by exact matching of V gene, CDR3 amino acid sequence and J gene to a known reactive TCR set. The reference SARS-CoV-2 TCR set was derived from MIRA and filtered for enrichment in COVID-19-positive ImmuneCODE repertoires, a step that removed public or cross-reactive TCRs. Based on the MIRA antigens, annotated TCRs were further analysed at the level of specific ORF or position within ORF. Depth was the summed frequency of annotated unique rearrangements, while breadth was defined as annotated unique rearrangements over total unique productive rearrangements. Group comparisons of TCR breadth used two-sided Wilcoxon rank-sum tests. In TCRdb, the immuneACCESS table is reduced to in-frame sequences with V and J assigned. These tables do not hold every clone; where another copy was compared, an unresolved V gene accounts for under half, and the others remain unexplained. That table gives V, J and clone size, and the DNA gave D and trimming. This sample gives 510,000 or so clones in total; around 90% of them show up just once. The ten largest clones take up 9.5% to 15% of the sample.

The treatment or condition tag for this specimen amounts to: roughly 20 received Ad26.COV2.S at low or high dose, single or two shots; roughly five received placebo; per-sample allocation not given. Repertoires of vaccine and placebo recipients were sequenced from samples collected on day 63 after the first injection. In Cohort 1b, about two dozen adults aged 18-55 years were enrolled at a single site in Boston, USA, between 29 July and 7 August 2020. Ad26.COV2.S was a replication-incompetent adenovirus type 26 vector that expressed a prefusion-stabilized SARS-CoV-2 spike protein derived from the original Wuhan strain.

This chain joins TRBV6-5 to TRBJ1-2; 8 bases in the middle match TRBD1. Source: peripheral blood, taken in a trial of Ad26.COV2.S vaccine versus placebo. The sequence was collected from a person aged 18-65 years who received the Ad26.COV2.S COVID-19 vaccine or a placebo. CDR3 protein: CASSWGQAHYGYTF. Read as DNA, the sequence is TGTGCCAGCAGTTGGGGACAGGCGCACTATGGCTACACCTTC.